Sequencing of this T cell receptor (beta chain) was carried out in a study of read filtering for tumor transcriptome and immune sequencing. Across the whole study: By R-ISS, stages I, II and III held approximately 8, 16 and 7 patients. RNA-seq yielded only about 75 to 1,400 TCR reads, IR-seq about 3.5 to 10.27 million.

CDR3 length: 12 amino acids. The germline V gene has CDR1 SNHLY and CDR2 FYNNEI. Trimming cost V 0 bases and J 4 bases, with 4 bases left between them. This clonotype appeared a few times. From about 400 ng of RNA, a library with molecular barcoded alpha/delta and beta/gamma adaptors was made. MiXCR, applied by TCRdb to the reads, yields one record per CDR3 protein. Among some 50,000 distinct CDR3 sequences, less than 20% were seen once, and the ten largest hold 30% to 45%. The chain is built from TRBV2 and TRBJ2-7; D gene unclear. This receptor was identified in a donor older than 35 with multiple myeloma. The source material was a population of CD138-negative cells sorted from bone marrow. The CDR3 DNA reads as TGTGCCAGCAGTGAAGCAGAGTACGAGCAGTACTTC. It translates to CASSEAEYEQYF.